The 19 T cell receptor beta chains below come from one sample, sequenced in a study of control samples from healthy donors and cancer patients (dated by TCRdb to about 2020). Library method: the immunoSEQ multiplex PCR assay. TCRdb re-hosts the immuneACCESS table, in-frame sequences only. Its copies lack some clones; in the studies checked, an unresolved V gene accounts for under half of them, and the cause for the rest is not known. This sample is represented by about 82,000 clones; 90% to 95% of them were singletons. 4.8% of the sample belongs to the ten largest clones. Sequenced input: blood. The receptors here all came from a woman under 30 in good health.

This chain joins TRBV2 and TRBJ1-5; D is possibly TRBD1 (5 bases). Germline V lookup: CDR1 SNHLY, CDR2 FYNNEI. This CDR3 has 14 amino acids. V was shortened by 2 bases and J by 3 bases, with 8 bases between the two germline ends. CDR3 sequence reads: CASSEPGINQPQHF. The CDR3 DNA sequence: TGTGCCAGCAGTGAACCAGGGATCAATCAGCCCCAGCATTTT.

V usage is TRBV28 and J usage is TRBJ2-5, with 15 bases identical to TRBD2. Germline CDR1 and CDR2: MDHEN and SYDVKM. V shed 1 base, J shed 5 bases, and the junction held 11 bases outside the gene matches. This CDR3 has 19 residues. The CDR3 is CASSLYRTSGRAQRETQYF. The CDR3 region has the DNA TGTGCCAGCAGTTTATACAGGACTAGCGGGAGGGCCCAACGGGAGACCCAGTACTTC.

This chain connects TRBV15 to TRBJ2-6, with TRBD1 identical over 7 bases. This CDR3 contains 18 residues. The germline V gene has CDR1 LNHNV and CDR2 YYDKDF (reference sequence). V trimming: 6 bases; J trimming: 0 bases; junction bases outside the gene matches: 11. Here the CDR3 DNA reads TGTGCCACCAGTCAACCGTCACAGGGGACCTCTGGGGCCAACGTCCTGACTTTC. This encodes CATSQPSQGTSGANVLTF.

A single count supports this clone. The chain couples TRBV9 to TRBJ2-2, with D perhaps matching TRBD2 (6 bases). Germline CDR1 reads SGDLS; CDR2 reads YYNGEE. V lost 0 bases to trimming and J lost 2 bases, with 14 bases between them. The CDR3 sequence is 17 residues long. Written as DNA, the CDR3 is TGTGCCAGCAGCGTAGATTTATGGGGGACTAACACCGGGGAGCTGTTTTTT. Its translation: CASSVDLWGTNTGELFF.

DNA for the CDR3: TGTGCCAGCAGTTCCTTACTAGCGGAGGCCTACGAGCAGTACTTC. It specifies CASSSLLAEAYEQYF. This rearrangement joins TRBV27 to TRBJ2-7; 8 bases match TRBD2. The CDR3 loop spans 15 amino acids. Trimming cost V 4 bases and J 2 bases; bases outside gene matches: 7. The germline CDR1 and CDR2 sequences are MNHEY and SMNVEV (reference sequence).

DNA for the CDR3: TGTGCCAGCAGTCCCCCCGTGATCTCAGATACGCAGTATTTT. Protein product: CASSPPVISDTQYF. The chain is built from TRBV28 and TRBJ2-3, with D unresolved. The CDR3 is 14 amino acids. Germline V CDR1 and CDR2: MDHEN, SYDVKM. Between the trimmed V and J ends, which lost 5 bases and 4 bases, there was a span of 13 bases.

The rearrangement joins TRBV15 to TRBJ2-3; 9 bases agree with TRBD1. V trimming: 0 bases; J trimming: 3 bases; junction bases outside the gene matches: 4. Germline CDR1 and CDR2: LNHNV and YYDKDF (reference sequence). This CDR3 comprises 16 residues. The chain's CDR3 is CATSREPGTGTDTQYF. CDR3 sequence (DNA): TGTGCCACCAGCAGAGAACCCGGGACAGGGACAGATACGCAGTATTTT. The complete variable domain, with remaining parts taken from reference TRBV15 and TRBJ2-3, reads DAMVIQNPRYQVTQFGKPVTLSCSQTLNHNVMYWYQQKSSQAPKLLFHYYDKDFNNEADTPDNFQSRRPNTSFCFLDIRSPGLGDTAMYLCATSREPGTGTDTQYFGPGTRLTVL.

V gene TRBV19 combines with J gene TRBJ2-5, with unresolved D. V was shortened by 5 bases and J by 5 bases, with 12 bases between the two germline ends. This CDR3 has 13 amino acids. CDR1 is LNHDA and CDR2 is SQIVND in the germline V gene (reference sequence). For the CDR3, the DNA is TGTGCCAGTAGTGATACGAAGTGGGAGACCCAGTACTTC. Encoded protein: CASSDTKWETQYF.

The chain carries TRBV5-6 and TRBJ2-7; D is unclear. Germline V gene lookup returns CDR1 SGHDT and CDR2 YYEEEE. The CDR3 is 12 amino acids. V was clipped by 0 bases and J by 4 bases, with 5 bases between them. The CDR3 coding sequence is TGTGCCAGCAGCTTGGCCAGATACGAGCAGTACTTC. Its translation is CASSLARYEQYF. The full variable domain, its missing parts supplied by reference TRBV5-6 and TRBJ2-7, is DAGVTQSPTHLIKTRGQQVTLRCSPKSGHDTVSWYQQALGQGPQFIFQYYEEEERQRGNFPDRFSGHQFPNYSSELNVNALLLGDSALYLCASSLARYEQYFGPGTRLTVT.

V and J are TRBV5-1 and TRBJ2-3; maybe TRBD2 (6 bases). This CDR3 region has 15 residues. V lost 3 bases and J lost 1, with 12 bases in between. Germline V gene sequence: CDR1 SGHRS, CDR2 YFSETQ. DNA of the CDR3: TGCGCCAGCAGCTCTGGACTATTGGGCACAGATACGCAGTATTTT. This codes for CASSSGLLGTDTQYF.

The J gene is TRBJ1-6, the V gene TRBV28, with 9 bases aligning to TRBD1. The V gene end was trimmed by 6 bases and the J gene end by 11 bases; junction bases not matched to a gene: 2. The CDR3 length is 12 residues. Germline V gene sequence: CDR1 MDHEN, CDR2 SYDVKM. The CDR3, as DNA: TGTGCCAGCAGCCGGACAGGGGCACCCCTCCACTTT. Translating gives CASSRTGAPLHF.

V usage is TRBV11-3 and J usage is TRBJ2-5; D possibly uses TRBD1 or TRBD2 (6 bases each). Germline CDR1 reads SGHNT; CDR2 reads YENEEA. The CDR3 is made up of 15 amino acids. Trimming left V 1 base short and J 2 bases short, with 11 bases between. In DNA form, the CDR3 reads TGTGCCAGCAGCTTAGGGGGGGCCTCACAAGAGACCCAGTACTTC. Encoded protein: CASSLGGASQETQYF.

The CDR3 DNA follows: TGTGCCAGCAGCGTTGACCGGGGTCCTAATCAGCCCCAGCATTTT. It codes for CASSVDRGPNQPQHF. V is TRBV7-9 and J is TRBJ1-5; D remains unclear. The V gene's germline CDR1 is SEHNR and CDR2 FQNEAQ (reference sequence). The CDR3 covers 15 residues. V was clipped by 5 bases and J by 4 bases, with 15 bases between them.

The rearrangement links TRBV4-1 to TRBJ2-1; 14 bases line up with TRBD2. The junction had 5 bases not matched to a gene; V was cut back by 3 bases and J by 4 bases. CDR3 length: 17 residues. CDR1 and CDR2 from the germline V gene are MGHRA and YSYEKL. CDR3: CASSHGRLAGGYNEQFF. The CDR3 bases are TGCGCCAGCAGCCACGGGCGACTAGCGGGAGGGTACAATGAGCAGTTCTTC.

The chain employs TRBV5-5 and TRBJ2-6, with TRBD1 matching over 9 bases. Germline-derived CDR1 and CDR2 are SGHKS and YYEKEE (reference sequence). V trimming: 1 base; J trimming: 1 base; junction bases outside the gene matches: 9. CDR3 length: 19 amino acids. The CDR3 loop reads CASSLLPGQGLSGANVLTF. As DNA, the CDR3 is TGTGCCAGCAGCTTGTTACCGGGACAGGGTCTTTCTGGGGCCAACGTCCTGACTTTC.

The CDR3 here is CASSYDREQFF. The CDR3 bases are TGTGCCAGCAGTTACGACAGAGAGCAGTTCTTC. V usage is TRBV6-6 and J usage is TRBJ2-1, with a weak D call TRBD1 (5 bases). Germline loops: CDR1 MNHNY, CDR2 SVGAGI (reference sequence). Deletions cut 2 bases from V and 10 bases from J, with 6 bases between. The CDR3 length is 11 residues.

This sequence joins TRBV6-5 and TRBJ1-1, with no clear D. Germline CDR1 is MNHEY and CDR2 is SVGAGI. This CDR3 has 14 residues. Trimming cost V 0 bases and J 0 bases, with 5 bases left between them. DNA for the CDR3: TGTGCCAGCAGTTACTCGAGGGTGAACACTGAAGCTTTCTTT. It encodes CASSYSRVNTEAFF.

With respect to this clone: The junction differs from germline at one of its ends, possibly a read error. CDR3 sequence (DNA): TGTGCCAGCAGTTCTCTTCGATCCACATCATGTGGCTTC. It translates to CASSSLRSTSCGF. The rearrangement links TRBV28 to TRBJ2-4; no definite D call. CDR1 and CDR2 (germline): MDHEN, SYDVKM. The CDR3 runs 13 residues. Variable domain in full (rest from reference TRBV28 and TRBJ2-4): DVKVTQSSRYLVKRTGEKVFLECVQDMDHENMFWYRQDPGLGLRLIYFSYDVKMKEKGDIPEGYSVSREKKERFSLILESASTNQTSMYLCASSSLRSTSCGFGAGTRLSVL.

V usage is TRBV7-9 and J usage is TRBJ2-1, with 10 bases aligning to TRBD2. Germline lookup yields CDR1 SEHNR and CDR2 FQNEAQ (reference sequence). V dropped 6 bases and J dropped 7; count of bases not matched to a gene: 12. The CDR3 covers 16 residues. The CDR3 DNA reads TGTGCCAGCAGGCGACAAACTAGCGGGACGTGGAATGAGCAGTTCTTC. Translation: CASRRQTSGTWNEQFF. Variable domain in full (rest from reference TRBV7-9 and TRBJ2-1): DTGVSQNPRHKITKRGQNVTFRCDPISEHNRLYWYRQTLGQGPEFLTYFQNEAQLEKSRLLSDRFSAERPKGSFSTLEIQRTEQGDSAMYLCASRRQTSGTWNEQFFGPGTRLTVL.